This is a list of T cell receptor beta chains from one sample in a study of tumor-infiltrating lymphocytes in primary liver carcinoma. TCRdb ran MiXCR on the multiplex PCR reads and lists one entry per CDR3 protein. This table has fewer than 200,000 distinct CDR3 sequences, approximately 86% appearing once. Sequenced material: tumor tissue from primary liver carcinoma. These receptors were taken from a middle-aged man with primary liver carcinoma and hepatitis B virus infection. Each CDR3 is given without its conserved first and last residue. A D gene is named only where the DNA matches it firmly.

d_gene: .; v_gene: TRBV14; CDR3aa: TSSQGFSTDTQY
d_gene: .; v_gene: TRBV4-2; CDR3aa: ASNQDGGKALDNEQF
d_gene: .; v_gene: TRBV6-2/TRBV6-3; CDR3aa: ASNPVGPYEQY
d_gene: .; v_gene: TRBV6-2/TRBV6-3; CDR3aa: ASSYCGRGTDAF
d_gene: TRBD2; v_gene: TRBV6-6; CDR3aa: ATRLAGGPHTDMQY
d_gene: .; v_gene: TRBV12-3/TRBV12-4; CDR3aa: ASVRRGGDLPNEQF
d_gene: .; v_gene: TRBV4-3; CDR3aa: ASSFQEAGYGYT
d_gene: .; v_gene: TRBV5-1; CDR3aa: ASSTVPIGSTEAF
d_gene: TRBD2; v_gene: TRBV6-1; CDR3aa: ACIEGGSSDTQY
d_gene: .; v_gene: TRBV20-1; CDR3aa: SARPDGGNCNEQF
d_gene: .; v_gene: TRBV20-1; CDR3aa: SASGGRGYEQY
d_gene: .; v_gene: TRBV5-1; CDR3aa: SSSLRSRGFQETQY
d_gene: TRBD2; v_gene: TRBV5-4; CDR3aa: ASSLLAGGPTDTQY
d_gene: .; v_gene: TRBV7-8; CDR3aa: ASSLASGNSFGEQF
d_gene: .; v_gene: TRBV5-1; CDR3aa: ASSRLAQTYEQY
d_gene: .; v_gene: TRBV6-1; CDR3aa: ASDAVYTQY